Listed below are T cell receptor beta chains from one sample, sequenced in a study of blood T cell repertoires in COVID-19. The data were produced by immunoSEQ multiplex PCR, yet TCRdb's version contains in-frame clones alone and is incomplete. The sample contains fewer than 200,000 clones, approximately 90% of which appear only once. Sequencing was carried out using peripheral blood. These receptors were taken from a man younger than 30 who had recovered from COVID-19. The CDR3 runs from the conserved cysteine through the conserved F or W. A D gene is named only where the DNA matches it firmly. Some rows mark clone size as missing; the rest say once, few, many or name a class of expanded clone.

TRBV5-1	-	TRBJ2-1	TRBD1	TGCGCCAGCAAGCCGGGACAGGGTATCTACAATGAGCAGTTCTTC	CASKPGQGIYNEQFF
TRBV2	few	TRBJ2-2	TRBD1	TGTGCCAGCAGACAGGGGGAGACCGGGGAGCTGTTTTTT	CASRQGETGELFF
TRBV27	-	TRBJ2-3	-	TGTGCCAGCAGTTTAGATGGCGGGCTCACAGATACGCAGTATTTT	CASSLDGGLTDTQYF
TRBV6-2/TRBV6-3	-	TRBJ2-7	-	TGTGCCAGCAGTCAACCCCGGGACTTTCATCCCTACGAGCAGTACTTC	CASSQPRDFHPYEQYF
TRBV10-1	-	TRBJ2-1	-	TGCGCCACGGCGGGAAATGGCAATGAGCAGTTCTTC	CATAGNGNEQFF
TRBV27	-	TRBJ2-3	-	TGTGCCAGCAGTTTCAGGGAGGCAGATACGCAGTATTTT	CASSFREADTQYF
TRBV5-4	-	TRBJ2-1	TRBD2	TGTGCCAGCTCTGGAGGAGTAGCGGGAGGTGGGAATGAGCAGTTCTTC	CASSGGVAGGGNEQFF
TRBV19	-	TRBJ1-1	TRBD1	TGTGCCAGTTTTACAGGGGGTCGCACTGAAGCTTTCTTT	CASFTGGRTEAFF
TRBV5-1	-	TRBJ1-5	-	TGCGCCAGCAGCTTGGGAGGTAGCAATCAGCCCCAGCATTTT	CASSLGGSNQPQHF
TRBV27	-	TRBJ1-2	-	TGTGCCAGCAGTTTAAAGGGGCAGGGCCGGAACTATGGCTACACCTTC	CASSLKGQGRNYGYTF
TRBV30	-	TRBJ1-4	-	TGTGCCTGGAGACAGAGTGGGAATGAAAAACTGTTTTTT	CAWRQSGNEKLFF
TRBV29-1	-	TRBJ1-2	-	TGCAGCGTCTCGGACAGTTCCTATGGCTACACCTTC	CSVSDSSYGYTF
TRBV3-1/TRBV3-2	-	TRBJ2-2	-	TGTGCCAGCAGCCAAAGACCTACAGGCACCGGGGAGCTGTTTTTT	CASSQRPTGTGELFF
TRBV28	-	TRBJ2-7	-	TGTGCCAGCAGTTCGGCCTACGAGCAGTACTTC	CASSSAYEQYF
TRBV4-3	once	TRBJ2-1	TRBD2	TGCGCCAGCAGCCGAATACTAGCGGGAGGAACGTACAATGAGCAGTTCTTC	CASSRILAGGTYNEQFF
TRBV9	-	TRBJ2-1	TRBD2	TGTGCCAGCAGCCCCCGACTAGCTTCCTACAATGAGCAGTTCTTC	CASSPRLASYNEQFF
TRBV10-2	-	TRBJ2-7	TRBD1	TGCGCCAGTCGGGACAGCGTTTCCCACGAGCAGTACTTC	CASRDSVSHEQYF
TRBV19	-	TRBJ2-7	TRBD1	TGTGCCAGTAGTACCTCCGGGACAGGGGGCTACGAGCAGTACTTC	CASSTSGTGGYEQYF
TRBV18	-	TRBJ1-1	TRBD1	TGTGCCAGCTCCCCGGGACAGCCAGAGAACACTGAAGCTTTCTTT	CASSPGQPENTEAFF
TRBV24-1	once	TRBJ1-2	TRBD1	TGTGCCACCAGTGACCGGACAGGGGGCTTAGGCTACACCTTC	CATSDRTGGLGYTF
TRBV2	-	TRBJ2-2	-	TGTGCCAGCAGTGAATCCCCAGGGTCGATCACCGGGGAGCTGTTTTTT	CASSESPGSITGELFF
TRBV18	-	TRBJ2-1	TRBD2	TGTGCCAGCTTCCTGTCGGGGGAGGGACACAATGAGCAGTTCTTC	CASFLSGEGHNEQFF
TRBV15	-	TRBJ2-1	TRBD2	TGTGCCACCAGCAGTGTCCCTTTAGCGGGAGTCCGGGATGAGCAGTTCTTC	CATSSVPLAGVRDEQFF
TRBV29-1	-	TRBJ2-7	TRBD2	TGCAGCGTTGAATGGTCGGCCAGCGGGACCTACGAGCAGTACTTC	CSVEWSASGTYEQYF
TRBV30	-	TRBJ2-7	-	TGTGCCTGGAGTGTACAGGGCCCCTACGAGCAGTACTTC	CAWSVQGPYEQYF
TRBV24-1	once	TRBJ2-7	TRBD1	TGTGCCACCAGTGATCCGGGACAGAGCTCCTACGAGCAGTACTTC	CATSDPGQSSYEQYF
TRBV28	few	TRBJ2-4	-	TGTGCCAGCAGTTTCTCAGGGCGCAAAAACATTCAGTACTTC	CASSFSGRKNIQYF
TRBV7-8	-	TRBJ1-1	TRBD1	TGTGCCAGCAGCTTCAGGACAGGGGTATCGGGGACTGAAGCTTTCTTT	CASSFRTGVSGTEAFF
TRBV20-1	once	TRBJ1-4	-	TGCAGTGCTACCCCGGTCGAAAAACTGTTTTTT	CSATPVEKLFF
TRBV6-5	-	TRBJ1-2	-	TGTGCCAGCAGTTACTCTACGGGGGGCTATGGCTACACCTTC	CASSYSTGGYGYTF
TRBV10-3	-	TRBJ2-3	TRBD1	TGTGCCATCAGTGACCCGGGACAGGGTAGCACAGATACGCAGTATTTT	CAISDPGQGSTDTQYF
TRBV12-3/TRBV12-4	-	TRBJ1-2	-	TGTGCCAGCAGGAACCGGCGGGGCAGTGGCTACACCTTC	CASRNRRGSGYTF
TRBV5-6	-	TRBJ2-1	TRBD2	TGTGCCAGCAGCTTGAAGGGACTAGCGGCTTACAATGAGCAGTTCTTC	CASSLKGLAAYNEQFF
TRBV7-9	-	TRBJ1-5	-	TGTGCCAGCAGCATTCAGGGCGGCAATCAGCCCCAGCATTTT	CASSIQGGNQPQHF
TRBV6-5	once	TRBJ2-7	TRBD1	TGTGCCAGCAGTTACTCATCAGGGGGCCCCTACGAGCAGTACTTC	CASSYSSGGPYEQYF
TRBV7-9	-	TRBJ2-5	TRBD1	TGTGCCAGCAGCTTAGGAGGACAGGGGAGGCAAGAGACCCAGTACTTC	CASSLGGQGRQETQYF
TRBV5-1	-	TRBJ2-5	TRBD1	TGCGCCAGCAGCTTGGGTGGCGGGACAGGGATCAAGACCCAGTACTTC	CASSLGGGTGIKTQYF
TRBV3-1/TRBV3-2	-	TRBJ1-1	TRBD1	TGTGCCAGCAGACCCTTTCAGGGGGCGAACACTGAAGCTTTCTTT	CASRPFQGANTEAFF
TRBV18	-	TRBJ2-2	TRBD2	TGTGCCAGCTCATCGACTAGCGGGAGTGCCGGGGAGCTGTTTTTT	CASSSTSGSAGELFF
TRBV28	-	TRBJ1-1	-	TGTGCCAGCACCACCCAGGCCGCAGGAAGCACTGAAGCTTTCTTT	CASTTQAAGSTEAFF
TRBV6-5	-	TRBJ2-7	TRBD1	TGTGCCAGCAGTTACACACAGGGGGCCGGGTACGAGCAGTACTTC	CASSYTQGAGYEQYF
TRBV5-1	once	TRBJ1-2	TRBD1	TGCGCCAGCAGCTTAGGACAGGGTTGGGATGGCTACACCTTC	CASSLGQGWDGYTF
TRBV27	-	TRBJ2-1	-	TGTGCCAGCAGTACCAGACTAGATCCCTACAATGAGCAGTTCTTC	CASSTRLDPYNEQFF
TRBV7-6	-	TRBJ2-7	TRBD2	TGTGCCAGCAGCTCGCTGAGGGGACTAGCGGGAGTAGGGACCTACGAGCAGTACTTC	CASSSLRGLAGVGTYEQYF
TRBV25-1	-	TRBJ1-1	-	TGTGCCAGCAGAGCCGACATACCCGGGGGAGGGACTGAAGCTTTCTTT	CASRADIPGGGTEAFF
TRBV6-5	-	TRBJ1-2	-	TGTGCCAGCAGTTACGACCTAACAGGATCCTATGGCTACACCTTC	CASSYDLTGSYGYTF
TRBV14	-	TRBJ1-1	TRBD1	TGTGCCAGCAGCCAAATCGGACAGGGTGGCACTGAAGCTTTCTTT	CASSQIGQGGTEAFF
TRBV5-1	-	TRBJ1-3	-	TGCGCCAGCAGTCCCGACACCACCGCTGGAAACACCATATATTTT	CASSPDTTAGNTIYF
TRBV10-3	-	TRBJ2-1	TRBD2	TGTGCCATCAGCGGGAGGGATGAGCAGTTCTTC	CAISGRDEQFF
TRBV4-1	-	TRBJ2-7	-	TGCGCCAGCTCTGTCCAATCGGCCTACGAGCAGTACTTC	CASSVQSAYEQYF
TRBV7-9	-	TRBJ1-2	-	TGTGCCAGCAGCTTGGGCAGGGAGGTGGAGGGCTACACCTTC	CASSLGREVEGYTF
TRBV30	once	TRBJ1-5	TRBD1	TGTGCCTGGAGACGGACAGGGGGCGATCAGCCCCAGCATTTT	CAWRRTGGDQPQHF
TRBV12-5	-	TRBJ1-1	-	TGTGCTAGTGGTCCCTTAAGGGGGGGAGGACCTGAAGCTTTCTTT	CASGPLRGGGPEAFF
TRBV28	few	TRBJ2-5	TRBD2	TGTGCCAGCAGTTCCCTTATCCCGGGACTAGCGGTCGAAGAGACCCAGTACTTC	CASSSLIPGLAVEETQYF
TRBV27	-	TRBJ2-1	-	TGTGGATCTGATTTCAGGGGATATGAGCAGTTCTTC	CGSDFRGYEQFF
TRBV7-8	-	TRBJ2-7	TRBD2	TGTGCCAGCAGCCCCCCGCGGGAGCGGGACGAGCAGTACTTC	CASSPPRERDEQYF
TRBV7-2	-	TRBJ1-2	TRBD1	TGTGCCAGCAGCTTAGCTGTGTGGACAGGGAGAGTAATCTACACCTTC	CASSLAVWTGRVIYTF
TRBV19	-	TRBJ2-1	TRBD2	TGTGCCAGTACCCCCTGGCTAGCGGACAACAATGAGCAGTTCTTC	CASTPWLADNNEQFF
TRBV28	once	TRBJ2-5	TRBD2	TGTGCCAGCAGTGCAGGGAGGGGTTTAGAGACCCAGTACTTC	CASSAGRGLETQYF
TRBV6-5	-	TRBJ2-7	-	TGTGCCAGCAGTTACTCGTCAGGGGACCCCTACGAGCAGTACTTC	CASSYSSGDPYEQYF